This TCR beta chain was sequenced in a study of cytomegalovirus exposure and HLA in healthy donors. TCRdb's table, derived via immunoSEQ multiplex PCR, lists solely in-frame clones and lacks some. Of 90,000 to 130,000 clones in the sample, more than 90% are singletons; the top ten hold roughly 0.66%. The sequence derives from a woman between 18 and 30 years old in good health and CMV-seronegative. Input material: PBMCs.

CDR3 amino acids: CASSLGTSVNPWIDTQYF. CDR3 nucleotide sequence: TGTGCCAGCAGCTTAGGGACTAGCGTTAACCCGTGGATAGATACGCAGTATTTT. V usage is TRBV11-2 and J usage is TRBJ2-3; 9 bases align to TRBD2. V lost 1 base and J lost 5; bases outside the gene matches: 13. The CDR3 consists of 18 residues. CDR1 is SGHAT and CDR2 is FQNNGV in the germline V gene.